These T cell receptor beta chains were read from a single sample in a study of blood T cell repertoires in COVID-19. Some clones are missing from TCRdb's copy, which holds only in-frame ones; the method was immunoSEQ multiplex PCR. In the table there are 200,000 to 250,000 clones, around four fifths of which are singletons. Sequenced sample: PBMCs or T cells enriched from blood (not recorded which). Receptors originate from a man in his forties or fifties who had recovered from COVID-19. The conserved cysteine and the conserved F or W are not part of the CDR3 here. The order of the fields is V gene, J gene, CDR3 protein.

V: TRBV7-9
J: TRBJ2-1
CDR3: ASSPRDSQL

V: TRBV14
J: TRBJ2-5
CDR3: ASSQPSGTVGETQY

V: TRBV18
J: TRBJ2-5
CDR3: ASSRTTGTGVETQY

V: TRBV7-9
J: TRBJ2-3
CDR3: ASSPGAGVDTQY

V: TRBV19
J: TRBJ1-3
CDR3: ASSLQGGTGNTIY

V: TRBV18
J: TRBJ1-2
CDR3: ASSLQDRYYGYT

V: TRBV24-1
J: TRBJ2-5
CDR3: ATSDPSGTGETQY

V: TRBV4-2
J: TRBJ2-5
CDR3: ASSQVGRGQQETQY

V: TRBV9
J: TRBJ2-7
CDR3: ASSVEPGSGEQY

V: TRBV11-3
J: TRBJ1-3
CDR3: ASSLGTVGDTIY

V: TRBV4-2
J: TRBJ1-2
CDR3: ASSQPSSNYGYT

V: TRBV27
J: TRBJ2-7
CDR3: ASSFAQGAYEQY

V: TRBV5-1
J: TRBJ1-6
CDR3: ASSLVPGTNSPLH

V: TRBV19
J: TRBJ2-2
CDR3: ASSRREGATGELF

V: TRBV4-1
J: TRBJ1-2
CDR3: ASSRTVNYGYT

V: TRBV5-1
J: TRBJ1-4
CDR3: ASSKGVAVEKLF

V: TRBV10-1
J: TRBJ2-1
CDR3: ASSEEDSYNEQF

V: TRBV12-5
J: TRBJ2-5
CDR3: ASGLFGGQEAQY

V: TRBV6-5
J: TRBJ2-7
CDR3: ASRRKGLEQY

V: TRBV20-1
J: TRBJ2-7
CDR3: SASGSHNPNEQY

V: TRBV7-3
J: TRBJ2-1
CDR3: ASSLQGEQF